What follows is one T cell receptor (beta chain) and its context. The antigen remains unidentified. This entry belongs to a study of T cell responses to AZD1222 COVID-19 vaccine. Study conclusions and caveats: Variant regions that are unmutated are reportedly the target of nearly half of spike-specific TCRs. Among the donors, most were white British and more were female, and clonal diversity was possibly underestimated. Sampling that yielded the repertoires occurred only after the peak T cell response.

This CDR3 spans 11 amino acids. The germline V and J ends were trimmed by 6 bases and 3 bases, with 6 bases remaining between them. Germline assignment: CDR1 WSHSY and CDR2 SAAADI. TCRdb's table, derived via immunoSEQ multiplex PCR, lists solely in-frame clones and lacks some. The repertoire holds tens of thousands of clones, with about nine tenths as singletons. The chain uses TRBV10-2 and TRBJ2-7; D is undetermined. The sequence was obtained from an adult in good health. This specimen consisted of peripheral blood, obtained on day 0 of AZD1222 vaccination. CDR3: CASRTFYEQYF. CDR3 DNA: TGCGCCAGCAGGACATTCTACGAGCAGTACTTC.